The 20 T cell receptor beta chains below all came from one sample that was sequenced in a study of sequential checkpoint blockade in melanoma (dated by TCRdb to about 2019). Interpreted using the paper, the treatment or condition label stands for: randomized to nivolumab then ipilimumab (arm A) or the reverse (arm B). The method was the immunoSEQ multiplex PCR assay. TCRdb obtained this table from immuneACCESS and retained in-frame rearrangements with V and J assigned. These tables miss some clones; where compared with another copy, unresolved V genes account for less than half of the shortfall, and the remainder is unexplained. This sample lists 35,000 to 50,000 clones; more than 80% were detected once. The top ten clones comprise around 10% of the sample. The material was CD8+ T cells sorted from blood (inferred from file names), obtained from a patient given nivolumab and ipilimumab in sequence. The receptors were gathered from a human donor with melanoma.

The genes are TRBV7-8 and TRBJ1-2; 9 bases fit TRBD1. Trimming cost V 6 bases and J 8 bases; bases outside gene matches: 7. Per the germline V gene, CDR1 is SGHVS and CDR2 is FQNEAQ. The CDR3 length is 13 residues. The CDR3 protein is CASRLKTGGGYTF. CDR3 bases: TGTGCCAGCAGGTTGAAGACAGGGGGGGGCTACACCTTC.

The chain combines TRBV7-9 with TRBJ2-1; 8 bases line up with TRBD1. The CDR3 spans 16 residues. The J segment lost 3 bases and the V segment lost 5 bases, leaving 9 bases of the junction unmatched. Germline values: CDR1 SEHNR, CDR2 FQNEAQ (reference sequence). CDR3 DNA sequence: TGTGCCAGCAGCCTACGGGGACAGGCGTACTACAATGAGCAGTTCTTC. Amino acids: CASSLRGQAYYNEQFF.

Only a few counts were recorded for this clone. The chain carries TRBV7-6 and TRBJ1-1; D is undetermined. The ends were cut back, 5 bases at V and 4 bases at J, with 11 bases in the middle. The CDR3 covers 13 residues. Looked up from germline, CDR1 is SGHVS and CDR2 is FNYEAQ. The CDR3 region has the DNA TGTGCCAGCAGCCCTGTGAGTGGCACTGAAGCTTTCTTT. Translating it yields CASSPVSGTEAFF.

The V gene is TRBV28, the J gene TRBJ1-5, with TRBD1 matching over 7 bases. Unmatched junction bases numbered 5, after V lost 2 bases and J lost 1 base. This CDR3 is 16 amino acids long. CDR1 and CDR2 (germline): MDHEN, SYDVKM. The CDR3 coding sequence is TGTGCCAGCAGTTTACTCGCGACAGGGAGCAATCAGCCCCAGCATTTT. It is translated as CASSLLATGSNQPQHF.

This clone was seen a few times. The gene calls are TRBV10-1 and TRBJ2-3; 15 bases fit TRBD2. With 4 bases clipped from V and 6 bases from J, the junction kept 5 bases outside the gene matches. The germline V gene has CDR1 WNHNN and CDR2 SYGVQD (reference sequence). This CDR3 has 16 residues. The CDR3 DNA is TGCGCCAGCAGTGCAGGGACTAGCGGGAGGTCGGATACGCAGTATTTT. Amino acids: CASSAGTSGRSDTQYF.

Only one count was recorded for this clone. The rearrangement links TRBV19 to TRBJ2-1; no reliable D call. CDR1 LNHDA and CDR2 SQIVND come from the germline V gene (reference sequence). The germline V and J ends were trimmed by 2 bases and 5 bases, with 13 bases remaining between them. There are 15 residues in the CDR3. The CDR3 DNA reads TGTGCCAGTAGTATAATCAGCCGAGGCCACAATGAGCAGTTCTTC. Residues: CASSIISRGHNEQFF.

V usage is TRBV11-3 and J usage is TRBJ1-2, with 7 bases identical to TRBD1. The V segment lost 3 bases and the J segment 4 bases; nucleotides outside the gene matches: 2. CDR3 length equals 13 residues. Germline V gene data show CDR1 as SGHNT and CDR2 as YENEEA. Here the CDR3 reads CASSLTGSYGYTF. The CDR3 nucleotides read TGTGCCAGCAGCTTGACAGGGAGCTATGGCTACACCTTC.

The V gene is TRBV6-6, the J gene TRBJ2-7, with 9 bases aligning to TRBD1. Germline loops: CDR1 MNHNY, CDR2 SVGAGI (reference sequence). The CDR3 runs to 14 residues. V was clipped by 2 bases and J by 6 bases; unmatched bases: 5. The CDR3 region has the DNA TGTGCCAGCAGTTACCCGGGACAGGGAGTCGAGCAGTACGTC. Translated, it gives CASSYPGQGVEQYV.

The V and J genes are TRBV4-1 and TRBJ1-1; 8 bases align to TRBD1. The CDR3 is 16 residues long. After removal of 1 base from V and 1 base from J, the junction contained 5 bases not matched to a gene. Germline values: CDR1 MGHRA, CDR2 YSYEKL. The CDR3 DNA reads TGCGCCAGCAGCCAAGGAGGAGGACAGGGGAACACTGAAGCTTTCTTT. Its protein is CASSQGGGQGNTEAFF.

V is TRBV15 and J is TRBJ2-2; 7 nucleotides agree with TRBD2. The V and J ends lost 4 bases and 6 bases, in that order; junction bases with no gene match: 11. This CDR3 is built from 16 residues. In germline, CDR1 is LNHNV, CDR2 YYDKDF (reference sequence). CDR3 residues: CATSKLPHGLAGELFF. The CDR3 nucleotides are TGTGCCACCAGCAAACTTCCTCATGGACTAGCCGGGGAGCTGTTTTTT.

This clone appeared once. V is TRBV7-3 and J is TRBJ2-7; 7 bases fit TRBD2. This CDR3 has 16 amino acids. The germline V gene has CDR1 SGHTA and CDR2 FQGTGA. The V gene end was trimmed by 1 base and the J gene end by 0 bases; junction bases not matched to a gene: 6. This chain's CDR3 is CASSLSGLAASYEQYF. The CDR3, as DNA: TGTGCCAGCAGCTTAAGTGGTCTAGCGGCCTCCTACGAGCAGTACTTC.

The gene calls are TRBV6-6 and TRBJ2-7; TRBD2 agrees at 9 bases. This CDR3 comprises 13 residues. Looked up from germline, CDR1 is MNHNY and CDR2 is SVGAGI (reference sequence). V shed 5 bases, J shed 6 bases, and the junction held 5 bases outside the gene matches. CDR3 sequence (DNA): TGTGCCAGCAGTCCGGGACTAGCTAGCGAGCAGTACGTC. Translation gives CASSPGLASEQYV.

The CDR3 here is CASSYSAELNTEAFF. CDR3 bases: TGTGCCAGCAGTTACTCCGCAGAACTGAACACTGAAGCTTTCTTT. V and J are TRBV6-5 and TRBJ1-1; D unresolved. Germline values: CDR1 MNHEY, CDR2 SVGAGI. V lost 0 bases and J 0 bases, leaving 8 bases between the germline ends. The CDR3 consists of 15 residues.

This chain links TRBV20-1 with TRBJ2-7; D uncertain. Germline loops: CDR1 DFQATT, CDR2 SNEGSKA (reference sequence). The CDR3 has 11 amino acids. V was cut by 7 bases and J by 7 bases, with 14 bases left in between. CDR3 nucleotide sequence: TGCAGTGGCCCTCTCGGTCCTGAGCAGTACTTC. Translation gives CSGPLGPEQYF.

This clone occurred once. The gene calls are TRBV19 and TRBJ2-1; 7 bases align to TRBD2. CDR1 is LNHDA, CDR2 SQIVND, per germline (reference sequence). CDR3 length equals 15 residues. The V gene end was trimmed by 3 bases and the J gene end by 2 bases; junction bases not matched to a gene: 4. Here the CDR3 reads CASSIQRGPYNEQFF. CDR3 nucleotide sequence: TGTGCCAGTAGTATTCAGCGGGGCCCCTACAATGAGCAGTTCTTC.

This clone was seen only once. The CDR3 loop is CASSLSWGLEQYF. CDR3 in DNA: TGTGCCAGCAGTTTATCTTGGGGACTCGAGCAGTACTTC. The chain employs TRBV27 and TRBJ2-7; the D gene is possibly TRBD2 (6 bases). There are 13 residues in the CDR3. Germline V lookup: CDR1 MNHEY, CDR2 SMNVEV (reference sequence). Trimming removed 0 bases from V and 6 bases from J, with 9 bases in between.

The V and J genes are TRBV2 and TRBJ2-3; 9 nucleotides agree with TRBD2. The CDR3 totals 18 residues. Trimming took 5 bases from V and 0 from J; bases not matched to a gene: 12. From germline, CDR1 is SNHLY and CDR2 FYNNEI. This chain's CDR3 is CASSYPRTSVTSTDTQYF. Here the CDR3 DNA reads TGTGCCAGCAGTTACCCCAGGACTAGCGTCACTAGCACAGATACGCAGTATTTT.

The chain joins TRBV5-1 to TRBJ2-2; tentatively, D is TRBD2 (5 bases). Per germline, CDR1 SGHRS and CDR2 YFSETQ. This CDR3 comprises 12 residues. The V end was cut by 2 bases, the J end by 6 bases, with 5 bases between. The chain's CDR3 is CASSFGAGELFF. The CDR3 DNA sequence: TGCGCCAGCAGCTTCGGGGCCGGGGAGCTGTTTTTT.

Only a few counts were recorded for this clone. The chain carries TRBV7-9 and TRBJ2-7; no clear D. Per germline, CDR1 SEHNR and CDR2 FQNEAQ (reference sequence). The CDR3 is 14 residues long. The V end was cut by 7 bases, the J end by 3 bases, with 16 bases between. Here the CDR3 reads CASTEDARGYEQYF. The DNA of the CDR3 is TGTGCCAGCACCGAGGATGCCCGAGGCTACGAGCAGTACTTC.

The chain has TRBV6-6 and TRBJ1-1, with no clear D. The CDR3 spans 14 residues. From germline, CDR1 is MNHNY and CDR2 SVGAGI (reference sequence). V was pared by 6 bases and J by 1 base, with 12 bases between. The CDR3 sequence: CASSYSTGNTEAFF. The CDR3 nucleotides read TGTGCCAGCAGCTATTCAACTGGGAACACTGAAGCTTTCTTT.